This TCR beta chain stems from a study of identifying expanded T cells in peripheral blood. Profiling relied on immunoSEQ multiplex PCR, and the TCRdb table lists in-frame clones only, not all of them. The sample consists of 100,000 to 150,000 clones, 65% to 90% of them appearing once. CDR3 length: 15 residues. Germline lookup yields CDR1 SGDLS and CDR2 YYNGEE. Trimming at V came to 7 bases and at J to 0 bases, leaving 9 bases not matched to a gene. This sequence joins TRBV9 and TRBJ2-5; 7 positions agree with TRBD2. This sequence originates from a person between 18 and 75 years old in good health. The material sequenced was blood. DNA for the CDR3: TGTGCCAGCTCGCGGGAGAGCCCGTACCAAGAGACCCAGTACTTC. Translation gives CASSRESPYQETQYF. The entire variable domain, with the rest obtained from reference TRBV9 and TRBJ2-5, is as follows: DSGVTQTPKHLITATGQRVTLRCSPRSGDLSVYWYQQSLDQGLQFLIQYYNGEERAKGNILERFSAQQFPDLHSELNLSSLELGDSALYFCASSRESPYQETQYFGPGTRLLVL.